This TCR beta chain was sequenced during a study of blood T cell repertoires in COVID-19. Study-level background: PBMCs, B-cell-depleted T cells, or T cells were the source of the cDNA or gDNA that made up the material.

The authors' processing: Estimation of nucleated cell counts relied on the amplification of reference gene primers. Data came from immunoSEQ multiplex PCR; TCRdb stores just in-frame clones and leaves some out. The DNA gave D and trimming, while V, J and clone size come from that table. There are about 86,000 clones in the sample; around 85% occur only once, and approximately 10% lies in the top ten. The germline CDR1 and CDR2 sequences are SGHVS and FQNEAQ. V lost 1 base and J lost 5, with 15 bases in between. This CDR3 contains 16 residues. This chain uses TRBV7-8 with TRBJ1-3; a possible D gene is TRBD1 (5 bases). Specimen: peripheral blood. The receptor comes from a man between 70 and 80 years old with acute or convalescent COVID-19. CDR3 region: CASSLGPGGARNTIYF. The CDR3 nucleotides read TGTGCCAGCAGCTTAGGGCCGGGGGGAGCGAGAAACACCATATATTTT.